This T cell receptor beta chain was documented in a study of radiation and T cells in renal cell carcinoma. Germline V CDR1 and CDR2: SGHDN, FVKESK. Trimming shortened V by 0 bases and J by 2 bases, and 13 bases separated the two germline ends. CDR3 size: 16 residues. Sequencing used immunoSEQ multiplex PCR; TCRdb keeps in-frame clones, though not all of them. The sample includes about 130,000 clones, around 80% of them seen just once. Described time point: blood 2 weeks post-SBRT. As for treatment: 15 Gy SBRT to primary tumor, nephrectomy 4 weeks later. The J gene is TRBJ2-5, the V gene TRBV14; D remains unclear. Sequenced material: blood, taken from a patient whose treatment included radiotherapy and nephrectomy. This clonotype originated in a man aged 45 to 65 with renal cell carcinoma. This CDR3 reads CASSQELWGRQETQYF. In DNA form, the CDR3 reads TGTGCCAGCAGCCAAGAGCTGTGGGGAAGGCAAGAGACCCAGTACTTC.